One sample yielded the 13 T cell receptor beta chains listed below, sequenced in a study of identifying expanded T cells in peripheral blood. Assay used: immunoSEQ multiplex PCR; TCRdb lists only in-frame clones, some missing. The table has 90,000 to 100,000 clones, roughly 88% seen once. The material sequenced was blood. Every receptor here comes from a person aged 18-69 years in good health.

The DNA of the CDR3 is TGCGCCAGCAGCCTCGGACGCGGGAATCAGCCCCAGCATTTT. This sequence encodes CASSLGRGNQPQHF. The chain uses TRBV4-1 and TRBJ1-5; D remains unclear. Trimming shortened V by 4 bases and J by 4 bases, and 11 bases separated the two germline ends. This CDR3 comprises 14 residues. Looked up from germline, CDR1 is MGHRA and CDR2 is YSYEKL.

The genes are TRBV10-3 and TRBJ1-2, with D possibly being TRBD1 (6 bases). Trimming removed 3 bases at V and 2 bases at J, with 16 bases between. Looked up from germline, CDR1 is ENHRY and CDR2 is SYGVKD. This CDR3 spans 16 amino acids. The CDR3 region is CAISETGTAKNYGYTF. CDR3 nucleotide sequence: TGTGCCATCAGTGAAACAGGGACTGCAAAAAACTATGGCTACACCTTC.

The chain joins TRBV29-1 to TRBJ2-7, with D possibly TRBD2 on 5 matching bases. The CDR3 loop spans 12 amino acids. The V gene lost 4 bases and the J gene lost 2 bases, with 9 bases spanning the gap. Germline V gene lookup returns CDR1 SQVTM and CDR2 ANQGSEA. CDR3 DNA sequence: TGCAGCGTTGTACTAGAAGCCTACGAGCAGTACTTC. This translates into CSVVLEAYEQYF.

This chain connects TRBV19 to TRBJ2-7, with D tentatively TRBD1 (5 bases). Deletions cut 4 bases from V and 1 base from J, with 14 bases between. The CDR3 has 15 residues. Germline CDR1 LNHDA, CDR2 SQIVND (reference sequence). In nucleotides, the CDR3 is TGTGCCAGTAGTAAGGGCCAGGGCTCTTCCTACGAGCAGTACTTC. Translating it yields CASSKGQGSSYEQYF.

The rearrangement links TRBV30 to TRBJ2-3, with 10 bases matching TRBD1. The germline gives CDR1 GTSNPN, CDR2 SVGIG (reference sequence). The CDR3 extends over 13 amino acids. V lost 3 bases to trimming and J lost 4 bases; unmatched junction nucleotides: 1. The CDR3 DNA follows: TGTGCCTGGAGGGGACAGGGGTCAGATACGCAGTATTTT. It translates to CAWRGQGSDTQYF.

Only a few counts were recorded for this clone. This chain joins TRBV19 and TRBJ1-6; D not certain. This CDR3 contains 16 residues. Germline lookup yields CDR1 LNHDA and CDR2 SQIVND (reference sequence). The V end was cut by 6 bases, the J end by 0 bases, with 12 bases between. CDR3 in amino acids: CASREGDNSYNSPLHF. The CDR3 nucleotides read TGTGCCAGTAGGGAGGGAGACAACTCCTATAATTCACCCCTCCACTTT. The variable domain in full, completed from reference TRBV19 and TRBJ1-6, reads DGGITQSPKYLFRKEGQNVTLSCEQNLNHDAMYWYRQDPGQGLRLIYYSQIVNDFQKGDIAEGYSVSREKKESFPLTVTSAQKNPTAFYLCASREGDNSYNSPLHFGNGTRLTVT.

The V call is TRBV7-9, the J call TRBJ2-3, with 12 bases lining up with TRBD1. CDR1 and CDR2 from the germline V gene are SEHNR and FQNEAQ (reference sequence). This CDR3 is 17 amino acids long. V lost 1 base to trimming and J lost 4 bases; unmatched junction nucleotides: 6. CDR3 in DNA: TGTGCCAGCAGCTTAGTAGGGACAGGGGGCATGGCAGATACGCAGTATTTT. It is translated as CASSLVGTGGMADTQYF.

The V gene is TRBV2, the J gene TRBJ1-2, with TRBD1 matching over 7 bases. Germline assignment: CDR1 SNHLY and CDR2 FYNNEI. Trimming at V came to 8 bases and at J to 3 bases, leaving 9 bases not matched to a gene. The CDR3 covers 14 residues. This CDR3 is CASSQGFWDYGYTF. Here the CDR3 DNA reads TGTGCCAGCTCACAGGGGTTTTGGGACTATGGCTACACCTTC.

This clone has a handful of counts. This sequence joins TRBV5-5 and TRBJ1-6, with a weak D call TRBD1 (5 bases). In germline, CDR1 is SGHKS, CDR2 YYEKEE (reference sequence). This CDR3 is 16 amino acids long. V shed 0 bases and J shed 10 bases, with 17 bases lying between them. The CDR3 nucleotides read TGTGCCAGCAGCTTGGGGCGGAGCAGGGAGGTGTCACCCCTCCACTTT. Protein: CASSLGRSREVSPLHF.

The rearrangement uses TRBV7-9 and TRBJ1-1, with D unclear. V was trimmed by 5 bases and J by 2 bases, leaving 15 bases between them. The CDR3 sequence is 15 residues long. Looked up from germline, CDR1 is SEHNR and CDR2 is FQNEAQ (reference sequence). DNA of the CDR3: TGTGCCAGCAGCCCCGTTTACCCCTCCAACACTGAAGCTTTCTTT. Translating it yields CASSPVYPSNTEAFF.

This clone has only one observation. The J gene is TRBJ2-7, the V gene TRBV7-3; TRBD2 matches at 10 bases. This CDR3 has 13 amino acids. Germline-derived CDR1 and CDR2 are SGHTA and FQGTGA. The V segment lost 5 bases and the J segment 3 bases; nucleotides outside the gene matches: 1. CDR3 DNA sequence: TGTGCCAGCAGCCCTAGCGGGAGCTACGAGCAGTACTTC. This encodes CASSPSGSYEQYF.

The genes are TRBV29-1 and TRBJ2-1; TRBD2 matches at 10 bases. The CDR3 length is 13 residues. Germline V gene lookup returns CDR1 SQVTM and CDR2 ANQGSEA. The V gene end was trimmed by 4 bases and the J gene end by 4 bases; junction bases not matched to a gene: 1. CDR3 in DNA: TGCAGCGTTGGACTAGCGGGTTACAATGAGCAGTTCTTC. Residues: CSVGLAGYNEQFF.

This clone was observed once. V and J are TRBV7-2 and TRBJ2-2, with a weak D call TRBD1 (5 bases). Germline lookup yields CDR1 SGHTA and CDR2 FQGNSA. The CDR3 has 13 amino acids. Trimming removed 6 bases at V and 5 bases at J, with 10 bases between. CDR3 bases: TGTGCCAGCAGATCTCAGGGAACCGGGGAGCTGTTTTTT. This gives the protein CASRSQGTGELFF. Complete variable domain (other parts from reference TRBV7-2 and TRBJ2-2): GAGVSQSPSNKVTEKGKDVELRCDPISGHTALYWYRQSLGQGLEFLIYFQGNSAPDKSGLPSDRFSAERTGGSVSTLTIQRTQQEDSAVYLCASRSQGTGELFFGEGSRLTVL.